The subject of this entry is one TCR beta chain. Its antigen is undetermined. Generated by immunoSEQ multiplex PCR, the TCRdb table keeps only in-frame clones and is missing some. The sample records roughly 20,000 clones, more than 75% being singletons. The trim removed 3 bases at V and 4 bases at J, leaving 2 bases unmatched. This CDR3 spans 13 amino acids. Germline V gene data show CDR1 as MDHEN and CDR2 as SYDVKM. These data belong to a study of PD-1 blockade in classical Hodgkin lymphoma. Study conclusions and caveats: A reduction in baseline TCR diversity was reportedly seen in newly diagnosed patients relative to healthy donors. There was a significant rise in CD4+ TCR diversity by C4D1, with no such rise for CD8+.

Time point specified: cycle 4 day 1 (C4D1), after more than five weeks of nivolumab. Every one of the patients relapsed after autologous stem cell transplantation (brentuximab vedotin exposure was variable). The sequence came from a human donor with classical Hodgkin lymphoma. V gene TRBV28 combines with J gene TRBJ2-5; 7 nucleotides align to TRBD2. The starting material was peripheral blood mononuclear cells (PBMCs), obtained before the fourth cycle of nivolumab. In DNA, the CDR3 is TGTGCCAGCAGTTTGGGGGGGGGAGAGACCCAGTACTTC. As protein: CASSLGGGETQYF.